This TCR beta chain stems from a study of Ad26.COV2.S vaccination and SARS-CoV-2 variants. Study results and limitations: The study found similar non-spike TCR breadth in vaccine and placebo recipients. Substantial post-vaccination breadth of spike-specific CD8+ and CD4+ T cell responses was reported. The TCR breadth and depth analyses may have produced an underestimate of total T cell responses.

The CDR3 consists of 17 residues. V was pared by 1 base and J by 4 bases, with 9 bases of the junction left unmatched. The germline CDR1 and CDR2 sequences are SGHRS and YFSETQ. Assay: immunoSEQ multiplex PCR; the TCRdb copy retains only in-frame clones and omits some. The sample has roughly 350,000 clones; over 75% are singletons. Treatment given: some 19 received Ad26.COV2.S at low or high dose, single or two shots; roughly five received placebo; per-sample allocation not given. The samples date from day 63 after the first vaccine or placebo injection. Of note for this clone: Its antigen is undetermined.

V gene TRBV5-1 combines with J gene TRBJ2-1, with 9 bases that match TRBD1. This clonotype originated in a person between 18 and 59 years old who received the Ad26.COV2.S COVID-19 vaccine or a placebo. Sequenced material: peripheral blood, taken in a trial of Ad26.COV2.S vaccine versus placebo. CDR3 sequence reads: CASSLPPGQGVYNEQFF. Written as DNA, the CDR3 is TGCGCCAGCAGCTTGCCTCCGGGACAGGGTGTGTACAATGAGCAGTTCTTC.